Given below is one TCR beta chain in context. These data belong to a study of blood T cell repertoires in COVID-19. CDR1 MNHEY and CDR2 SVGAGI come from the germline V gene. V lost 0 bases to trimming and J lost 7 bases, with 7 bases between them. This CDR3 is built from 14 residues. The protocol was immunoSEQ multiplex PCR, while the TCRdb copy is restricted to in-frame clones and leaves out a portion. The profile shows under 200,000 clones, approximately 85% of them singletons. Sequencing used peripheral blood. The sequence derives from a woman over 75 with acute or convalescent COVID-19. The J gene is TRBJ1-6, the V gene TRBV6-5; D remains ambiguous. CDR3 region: CASSYSPGNSPLHF. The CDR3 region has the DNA TGTGCCAGCAGTTACTCACCCGGGAATTCACCCCTCCACTTT.